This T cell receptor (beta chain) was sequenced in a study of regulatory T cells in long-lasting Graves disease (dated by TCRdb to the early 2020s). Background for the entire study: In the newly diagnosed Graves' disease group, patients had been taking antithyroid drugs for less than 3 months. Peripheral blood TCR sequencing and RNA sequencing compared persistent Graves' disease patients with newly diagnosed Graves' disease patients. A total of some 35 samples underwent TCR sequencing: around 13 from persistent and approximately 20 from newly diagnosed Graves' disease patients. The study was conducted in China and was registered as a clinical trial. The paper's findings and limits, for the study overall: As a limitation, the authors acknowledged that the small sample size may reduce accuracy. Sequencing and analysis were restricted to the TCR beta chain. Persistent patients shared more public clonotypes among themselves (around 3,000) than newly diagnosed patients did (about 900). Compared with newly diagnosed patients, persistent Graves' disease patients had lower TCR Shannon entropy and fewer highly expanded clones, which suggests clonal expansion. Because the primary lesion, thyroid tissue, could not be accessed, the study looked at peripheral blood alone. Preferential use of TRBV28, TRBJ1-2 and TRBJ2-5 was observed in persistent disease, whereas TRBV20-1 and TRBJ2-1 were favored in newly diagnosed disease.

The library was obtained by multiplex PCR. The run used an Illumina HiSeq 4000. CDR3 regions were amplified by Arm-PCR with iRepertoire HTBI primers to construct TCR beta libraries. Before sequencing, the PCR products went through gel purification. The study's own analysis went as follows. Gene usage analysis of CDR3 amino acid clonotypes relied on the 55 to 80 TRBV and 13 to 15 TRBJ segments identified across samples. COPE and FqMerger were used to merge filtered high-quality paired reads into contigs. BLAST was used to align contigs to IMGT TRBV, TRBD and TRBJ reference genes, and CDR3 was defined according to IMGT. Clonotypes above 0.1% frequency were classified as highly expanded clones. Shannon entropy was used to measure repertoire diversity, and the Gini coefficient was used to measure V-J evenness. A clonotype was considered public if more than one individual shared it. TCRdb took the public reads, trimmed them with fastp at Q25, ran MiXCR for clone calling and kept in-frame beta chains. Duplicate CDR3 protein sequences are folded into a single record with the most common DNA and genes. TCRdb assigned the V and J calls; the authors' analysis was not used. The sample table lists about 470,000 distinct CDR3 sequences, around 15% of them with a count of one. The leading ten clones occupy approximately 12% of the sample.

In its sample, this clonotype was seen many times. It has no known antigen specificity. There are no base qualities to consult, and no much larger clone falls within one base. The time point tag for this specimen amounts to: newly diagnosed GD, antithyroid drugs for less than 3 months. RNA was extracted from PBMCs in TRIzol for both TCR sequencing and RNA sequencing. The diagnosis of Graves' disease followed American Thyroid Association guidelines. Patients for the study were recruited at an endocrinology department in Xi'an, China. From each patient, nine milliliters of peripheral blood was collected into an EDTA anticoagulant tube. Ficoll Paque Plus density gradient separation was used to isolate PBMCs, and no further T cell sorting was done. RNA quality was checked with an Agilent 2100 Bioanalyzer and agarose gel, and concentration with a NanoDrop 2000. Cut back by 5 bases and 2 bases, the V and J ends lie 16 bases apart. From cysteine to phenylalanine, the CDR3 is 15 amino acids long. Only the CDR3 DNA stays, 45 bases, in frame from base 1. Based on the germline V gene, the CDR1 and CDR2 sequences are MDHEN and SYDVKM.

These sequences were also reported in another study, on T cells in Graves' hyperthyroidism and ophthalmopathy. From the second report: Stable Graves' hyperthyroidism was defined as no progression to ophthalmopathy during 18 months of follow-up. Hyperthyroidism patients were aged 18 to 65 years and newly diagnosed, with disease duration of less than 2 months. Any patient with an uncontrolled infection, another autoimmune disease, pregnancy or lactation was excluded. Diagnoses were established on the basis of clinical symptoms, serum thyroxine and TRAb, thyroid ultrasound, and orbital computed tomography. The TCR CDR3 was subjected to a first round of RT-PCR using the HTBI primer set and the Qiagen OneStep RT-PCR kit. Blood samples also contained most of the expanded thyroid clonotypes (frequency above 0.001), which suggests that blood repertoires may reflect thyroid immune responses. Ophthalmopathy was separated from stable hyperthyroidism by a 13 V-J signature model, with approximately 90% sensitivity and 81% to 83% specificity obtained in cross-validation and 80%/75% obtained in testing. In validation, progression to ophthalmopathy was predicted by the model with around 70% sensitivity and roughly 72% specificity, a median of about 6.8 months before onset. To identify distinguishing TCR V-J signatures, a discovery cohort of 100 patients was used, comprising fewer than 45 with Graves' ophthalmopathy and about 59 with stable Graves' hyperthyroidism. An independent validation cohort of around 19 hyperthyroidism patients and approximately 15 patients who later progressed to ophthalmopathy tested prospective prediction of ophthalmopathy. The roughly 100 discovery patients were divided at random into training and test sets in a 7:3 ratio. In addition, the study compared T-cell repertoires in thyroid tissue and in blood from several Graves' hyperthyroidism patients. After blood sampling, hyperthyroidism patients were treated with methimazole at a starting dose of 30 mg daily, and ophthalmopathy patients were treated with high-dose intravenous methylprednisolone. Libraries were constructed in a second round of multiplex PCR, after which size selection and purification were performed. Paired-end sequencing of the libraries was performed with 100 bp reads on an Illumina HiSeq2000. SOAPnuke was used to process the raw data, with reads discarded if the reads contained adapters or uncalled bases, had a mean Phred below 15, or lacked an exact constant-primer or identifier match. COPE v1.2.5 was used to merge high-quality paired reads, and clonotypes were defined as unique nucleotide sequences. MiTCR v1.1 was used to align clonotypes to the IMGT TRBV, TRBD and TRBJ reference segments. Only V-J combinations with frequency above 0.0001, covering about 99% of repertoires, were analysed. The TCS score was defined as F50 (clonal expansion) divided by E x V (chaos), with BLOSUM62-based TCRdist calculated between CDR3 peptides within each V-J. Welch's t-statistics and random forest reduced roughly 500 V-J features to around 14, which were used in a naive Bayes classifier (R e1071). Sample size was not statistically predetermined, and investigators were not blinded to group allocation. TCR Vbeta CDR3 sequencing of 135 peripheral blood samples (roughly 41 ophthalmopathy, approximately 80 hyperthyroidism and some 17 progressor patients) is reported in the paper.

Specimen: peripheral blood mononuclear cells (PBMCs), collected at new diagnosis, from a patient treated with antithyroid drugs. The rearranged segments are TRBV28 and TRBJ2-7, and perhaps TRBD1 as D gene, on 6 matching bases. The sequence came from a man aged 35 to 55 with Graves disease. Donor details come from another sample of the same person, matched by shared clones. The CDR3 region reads CASSTRGRGAYEQYF. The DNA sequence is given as TGTGCCAGCAGTACCCGCGGCAGGGGAGCCTACGAGCAGTACTTC.